These T cell receptor beta chains were read from a single sample in a study of identical twins. TCRdb used MiXCR to reprocess the 5' RACE reads, holding one entry per CDR3 protein. The sample consists of approximately 690,000 distinct CDR3 sequences, 5.5% to 6.5% of them appearing once. Sample: naive T cells sorted from blood. The receptor set was obtained from a man aged 18 to 35 in good health. The CDR3 runs from the conserved cysteine through the conserved F or W. Fields, in order: D gene, J gene, clone size, V gene, CDR3 DNA, CDR3 protein. D genes are given only for firm matches. Part of the rows lack a size; the others show once, few, many or a class for expanded clones.

>TRBD2|TRBJ2-2|few|TRBV11-1
TGTGCCAGCGCAATGACTAGCGGGAACGTCGGTTCACCCGGGGAGCTGTTTTTT
CASAMTSGNVGSPGELFF
>TRBD1|TRBJ1-1|.|TRBV12-3/TRBV12-4
TGTGCCAGCAGTTTTGGGACAGGGGTTGGCACTGAAGCTTTCTTT
CASSFGTGVGTEAFF
>.|TRBJ2-1|many|TRBV9
TGTGCCAGCAGCGTAGAGCAGGGAAGAAACAATGAGCAGTTCTTC
CASSVEQGRNNEQFF
>TRBD2|TRBJ2-5|few|TRBV5-1
TGCGCCAGCAGCTTCGGACTAGCGATCCAAGAGACCCAGTACTTC
CASSFGLAIQETQYF
>TRBD2|TRBJ2-1|few|TRBV29-1
TGCAGCGTTGAACGCCTAGCGGGAGCGGGTGAGCAGTTCTTC
CSVERLAGAGEQFF
>.|TRBJ2-4|few|TRBV6-1
TGTGCCAGCAGTCGGACGGATATAGCCAAAAACATTCAGTACTTC
CASSRTDIAKNIQYF
>.|TRBJ2-3|many|TRBV27
TGTGCCAGCAGTTTCCGTACAGGGCGAGATACGCAGTATTTT
CASSFRTGRDTQYF
>TRBD1|TRBJ1-6|.|TRBV11-2
TGTGCCAGCGCGACAGGGGTCGCCTATAATTCACCCCTCCACTTT
CASATGVAYNSPLHF
>TRBD2|TRBJ2-1|few|TRBV10-3
TGTGCCATCAGTGAGTCGGTAGCGGGGGGGAATGAGCAGTTCTTC
CAISESVAGGNEQFF
>.|TRBJ1-1|many|TRBV9
TGTGCCAGCAGCCCCCGGGACCTGGGGGCTTTCTTT
CASSPRDLGAFF
>TRBD2|TRBJ2-7|.|TRBV5-1
TGCGCCAGCAGCTTCAGATTGGGACTAGCGGGAGGCGGTGAGCAGTACTTC
CASSFRLGLAGGGEQYF
>.|TRBJ2-2|many|TRBV15
TGTGCCACCAGCAGAGGTTCGGGGGGCAACACCGGGGAGCTGTTTTTT
CATSRGSGGNTGELFF
>.|TRBJ2-2|.|TRBV5-5
TGTGCCAGCAGCTACGAACCTCAGGGGACCGGGGAGCTGTTTTTT
CASSYEPQGTGELFF
>.|TRBJ2-2|.|TRBV5-1
TGCGCCAGCAGCTTGTTAGGGCCTGAGATGAACACCGGGGAGCTGTTTTTT
CASSLLGPEMNTGELFF
>.|TRBJ2-1|many|TRBV30
TGTGCCTGGAGTGACTTGTCCGGGGAGCAGTTCTTC
CAWSDLSGEQFF
>.|TRBJ2-3|few|TRBV11-3
TGTGCCAGCACCGTTAGCGGCTCAGGAGATACGCAGTATTTT
CASTVSGSGDTQYF
>TRBD1|TRBJ1-4|many|TRBV10-3
TGTGCCATCAGTGAATCAGGGGGCGAGGAAAAACTGTTTTTT
CAISESGGEEKLFF
>.|TRBJ2-1|few|TRBV30
TGTGCCTGGAGTGCCCGGACTACCAATGAGCAGTTCTTC
CAWSARTTNEQFF
>TRBD2|TRBJ2-1|few|TRBV25-1
TGTGCCAGCAAGGACAGGGTTTCCAGGACTAGCGGGAGGAGAGAGAGCTCCTACAATGAGCAGTTCTTC
CASKDRVSRTSGRRESSYNEQFF
>TRBD2|TRBJ2-7|few|TRBV20-1
TGCAGTGCTAGGACTAGCGATATCGGAGAGCAGTACTTC
CSARTSDIGEQYF
>.|TRBJ2-7|.|TRBV27
TGTGCCAGCAGTTTAACGAGTGTGGGCGAGCAGTACTTC
CASSLTSVGEQYF
>.|TRBJ2-1|.|TRBV12-3/TRBV12-4
TGTGCCAGCAGCCTTACAATGCGTGGGGGGCAGTTCTTC
CASSLTMRGGQFF
>.|TRBJ2-1|.|TRBV27
TGTGCCAGCAGTACCCCCCGCCGGGCGAAGTCCTACAATGAGCAGTTCTTC
CASSTPRRAKSYNEQFF
>.|TRBJ2-1|few|TRBV5-1
TGCGCCAGCAGCTTGGGCGTTACTAGCTCTGACAATGAGCAGTTCTTC
CASSLGVTSSDNEQFF
>.|TRBJ2-7|many|TRBV7-9
TGTGCCAGCAGCTTAGTTTTTCGAGACAGAAACTACGAGCAGTACTTC
CASSLVFRDRNYEQYF
>TRBD2|TRBJ2-1|many|TRBV7-9
TGTGCCAGCAGAAGTGATGGGCGGGAGCGATACAATGAGCAGTTCTTC
CASRSDGRERYNEQFF
>.|TRBJ2-5|many|TRBV29-1
TGCAGCGTTGAATGGGGGCGGGAGACCCAGTACTTC
CSVEWGRETQYF
>TRBD2|TRBJ2-1|few|TRBV18
TGTGCCAGCTCACCAACGACTAGCGGGAGCCACAATGAGCAGTTCTTC
CASSPTTSGSHNEQFF